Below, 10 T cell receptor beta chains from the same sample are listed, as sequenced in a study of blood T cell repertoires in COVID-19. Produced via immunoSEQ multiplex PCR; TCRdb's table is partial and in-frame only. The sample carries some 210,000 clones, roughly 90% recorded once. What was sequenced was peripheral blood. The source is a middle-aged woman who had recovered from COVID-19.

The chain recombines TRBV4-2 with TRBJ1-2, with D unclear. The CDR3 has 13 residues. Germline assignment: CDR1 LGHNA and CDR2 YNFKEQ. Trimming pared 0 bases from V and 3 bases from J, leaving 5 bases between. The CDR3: CASSQDGDYGYTF. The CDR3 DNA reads TGTGCCAGCAGCCAAGACGGGGACTATGGCTACACCTTC.

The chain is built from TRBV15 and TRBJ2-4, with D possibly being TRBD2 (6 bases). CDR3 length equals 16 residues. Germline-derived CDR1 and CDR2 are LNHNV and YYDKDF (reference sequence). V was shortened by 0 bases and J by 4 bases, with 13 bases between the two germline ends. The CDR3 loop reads CATSRDFGDLKNIQYF. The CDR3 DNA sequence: TGTGCCACCAGCAGAGATTTTGGGGACTTGAAAAACATTCAGTACTTC.

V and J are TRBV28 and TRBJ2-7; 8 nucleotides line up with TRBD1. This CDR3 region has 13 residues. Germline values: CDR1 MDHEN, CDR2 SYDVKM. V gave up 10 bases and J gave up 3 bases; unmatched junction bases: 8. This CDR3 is CATGGTGHYEQYF. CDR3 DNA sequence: TGTGCCACCGGTGGGACAGGACACTACGAGCAGTACTTC. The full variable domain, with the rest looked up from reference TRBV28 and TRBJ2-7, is DVKVTQSSRYLVKRTGEKVFLECVQDMDHENMFWYRQDPGLGLRLIYFSYDVKMKEKGDIPEGYSVSREKKERFSLILESASTNQTSMYLCATGGTGHYEQYFGPGTRLTVT.

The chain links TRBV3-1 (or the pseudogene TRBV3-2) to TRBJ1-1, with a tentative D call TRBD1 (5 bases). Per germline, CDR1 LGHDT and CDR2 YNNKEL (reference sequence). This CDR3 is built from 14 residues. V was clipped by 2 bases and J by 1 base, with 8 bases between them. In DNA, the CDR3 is TGTGCCAGCAGCCAACAAGACAGGAACACTGAAGCTTTCTTT. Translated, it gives CASSQQDRNTEAFF.

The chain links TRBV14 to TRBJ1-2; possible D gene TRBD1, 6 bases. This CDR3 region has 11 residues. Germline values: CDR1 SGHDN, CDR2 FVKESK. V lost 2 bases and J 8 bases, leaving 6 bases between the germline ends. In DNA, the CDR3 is TGTGCCAGCAGCCAACAGGGGGGCTACACCTTC. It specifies CASSQQGGYTF.

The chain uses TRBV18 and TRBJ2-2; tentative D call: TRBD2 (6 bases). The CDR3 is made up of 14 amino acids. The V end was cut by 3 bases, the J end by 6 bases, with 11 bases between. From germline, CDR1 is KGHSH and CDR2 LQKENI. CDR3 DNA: TGTGCCAGCTCACCCGTCTCGGGGGCCGGGGAGCTGTTTTTT. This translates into CASSPVSGAGELFF. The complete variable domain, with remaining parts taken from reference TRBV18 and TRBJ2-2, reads NAGVMQNPRHLVRRRGQEARLRCSPMKGHSHVYWYRQLPEEGLKFMVYLQKENIIDESGMPKERFSAEFPKEGPSILRIQQVVRGDSAAYFCASSPVSGAGELFFGEGSRLTVL.

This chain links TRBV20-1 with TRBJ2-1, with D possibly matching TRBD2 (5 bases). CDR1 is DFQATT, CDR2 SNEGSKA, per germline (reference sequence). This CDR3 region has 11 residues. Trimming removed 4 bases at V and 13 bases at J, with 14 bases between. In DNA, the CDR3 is TGCAGTGCTACCCTAGGACTTAACCAGTTCTTC. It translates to CSATLGLNQFF.

In DNA, the CDR3 is TGTGCCAGCAGCTCAACCTGGCAGGGTGCCTACGAGCAGTACTTC. Amino acids: CASSSTWQGAYEQYF. J is TRBJ2-7 and V is TRBV5-5, with D possibly matching TRBD1 (5 bases). CDR1 is SGHKS, CDR2 YYEKEE, per germline (reference sequence). Trimming removed 3 bases at V and 2 bases at J, with 15 bases between. There are 15 residues in the CDR3.

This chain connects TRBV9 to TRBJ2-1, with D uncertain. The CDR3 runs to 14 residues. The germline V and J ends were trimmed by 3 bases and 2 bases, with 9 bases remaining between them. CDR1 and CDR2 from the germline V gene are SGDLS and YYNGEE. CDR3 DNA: TGTGCCAGCAGCGCCGAACCGGCCTACAATGAGCAGTTCTTC. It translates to CASSAEPAYNEQFF. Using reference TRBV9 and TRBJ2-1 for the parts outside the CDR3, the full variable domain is DSGVTQTPKHLITATGQRVTLRCSPRSGDLSVYWYQQSLDQGLQFLIQYYNGEERAKGNILERFSAQQFPDLHSELNLSSLELGDSALYFCASSAEPAYNEQFFGPGTRLTVL.

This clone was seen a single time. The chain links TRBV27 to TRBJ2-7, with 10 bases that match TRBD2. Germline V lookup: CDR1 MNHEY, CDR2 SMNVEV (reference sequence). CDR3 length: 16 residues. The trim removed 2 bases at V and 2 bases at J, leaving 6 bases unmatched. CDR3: CASSLGLAGVPYEQYF. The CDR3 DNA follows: TGTGCCAGCAGTTTAGGGCTAGCGGGAGTGCCCTACGAGCAGTACTTC.